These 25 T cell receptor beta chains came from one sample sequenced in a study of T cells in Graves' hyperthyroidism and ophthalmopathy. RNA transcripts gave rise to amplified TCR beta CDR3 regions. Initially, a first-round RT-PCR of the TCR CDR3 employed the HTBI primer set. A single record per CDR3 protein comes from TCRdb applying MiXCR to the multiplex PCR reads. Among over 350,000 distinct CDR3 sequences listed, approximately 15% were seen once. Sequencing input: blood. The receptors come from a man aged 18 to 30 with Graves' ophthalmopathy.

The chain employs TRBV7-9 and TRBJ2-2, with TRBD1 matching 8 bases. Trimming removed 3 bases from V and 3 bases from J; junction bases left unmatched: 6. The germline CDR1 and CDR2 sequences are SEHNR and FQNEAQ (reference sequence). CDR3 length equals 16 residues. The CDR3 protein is CASSFKRTGYTGELFF. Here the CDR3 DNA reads TGTGCCAGCAGCTTTAAGAGGACAGGGTACACCGGGGAGCTGTTTTTT.

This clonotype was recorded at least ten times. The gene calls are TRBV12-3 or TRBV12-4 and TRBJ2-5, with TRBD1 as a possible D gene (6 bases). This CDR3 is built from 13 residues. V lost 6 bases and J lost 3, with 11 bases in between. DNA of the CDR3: TGTGCCAGCAGGCCGGACAGTGAAGAGACCCAGTACTTC. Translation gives CASRPDSEETQYF.

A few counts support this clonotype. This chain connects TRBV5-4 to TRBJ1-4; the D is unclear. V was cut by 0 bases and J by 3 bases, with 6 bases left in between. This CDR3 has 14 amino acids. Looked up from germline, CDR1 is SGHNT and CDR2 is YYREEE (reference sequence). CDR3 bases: TGTGCCAGCAGCTTGGGGCTGGCTAATGAAAAACTGTTTTTT. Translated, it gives CASSLGLANEKLFF.

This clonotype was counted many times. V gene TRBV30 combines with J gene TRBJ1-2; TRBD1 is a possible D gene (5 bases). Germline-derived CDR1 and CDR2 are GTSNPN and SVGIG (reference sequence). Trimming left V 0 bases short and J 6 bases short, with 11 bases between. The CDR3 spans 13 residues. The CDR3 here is CAWSVREGDGYTF. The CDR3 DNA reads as TGTGCCTGGAGTGTAAGGGAAGGGGATGGCTACACCTTC. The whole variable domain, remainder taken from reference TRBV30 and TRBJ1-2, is SQTIHQWPATLVQPVGSPLSLECTVEGTSNPNLYWYRQAAGRGLQLLFYSVGIGQISSEVPQNLSASRPQDRQFILSSKKLLLSDSGFYLCAWSVREGDGYTFGSGTRLTVV.

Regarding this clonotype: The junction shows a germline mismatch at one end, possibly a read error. The CDR3 region is CAISPRGNTEAFF. The CDR3 nucleotides are TGCGCCATCAGCCCACGGGGGAACACTGAAGCTTTCTTT. V gene TRBV5-1 combines with J gene TRBJ1-1; D is uncertain. The length of the CDR3 is 13 residues. Germline CDR1 SGHRS, CDR2 YFSETQ. The complete variable domain, with remaining parts taken from reference TRBV5-1 and TRBJ1-1, reads KAGVTQTPRYLIKTRGQQVTLSCSPISGHRSVSWYQQTPGQGLQFLFEYFSETQRNKGNFPGRFSGRQFSNSRSEMNVSTLELGDSALYLCAISPRGNTEAFFGQGTRLTVV.

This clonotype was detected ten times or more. The CDR3 nucleotides are TGTGCCAGCAGTCGTATCAGCACAGATACGCAGTATTTT. This gives the protein CASSRISTDTQYF. V usage is TRBV12-3 or TRBV12-4 and J usage is TRBJ2-3; D not certain. Trimming removed 5 bases from V and 0 bases from J, with 6 bases in between. The CDR3 is 13 amino acids.

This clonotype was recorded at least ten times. The CDR3 bases are TGTGCCAGCAGCTTATGGACAGGGGGCCCTGAAGCTTTCTTT. This encodes CASSLWTGGPEAFF. The chain combines TRBV9 with TRBJ1-1, with 11 bases identical to TRBD1. Germline CDR1 is SGDLS and CDR2 is YYNGEE. The length of the CDR3 is 14 residues. Trimming took 4 bases from V and 6 from J; bases not matched to a gene: 5.

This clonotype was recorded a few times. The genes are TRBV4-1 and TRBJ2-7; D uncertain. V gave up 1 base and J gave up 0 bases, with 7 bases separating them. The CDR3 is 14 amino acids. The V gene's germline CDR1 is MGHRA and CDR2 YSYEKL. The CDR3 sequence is CASSQVRDSYEQYF. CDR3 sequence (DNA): TGCGCCAGCAGCCAAGTAAGAGACTCCTACGAGCAGTACTTC.

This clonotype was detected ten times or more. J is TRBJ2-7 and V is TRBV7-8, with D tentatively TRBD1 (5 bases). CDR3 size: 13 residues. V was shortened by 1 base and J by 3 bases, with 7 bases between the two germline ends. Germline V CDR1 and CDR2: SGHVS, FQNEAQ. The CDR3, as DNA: TGTGCCAGCAGCTTAGAGGGGTACTACGAGCAGTACTTC. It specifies CASSLEGYYEQYF.

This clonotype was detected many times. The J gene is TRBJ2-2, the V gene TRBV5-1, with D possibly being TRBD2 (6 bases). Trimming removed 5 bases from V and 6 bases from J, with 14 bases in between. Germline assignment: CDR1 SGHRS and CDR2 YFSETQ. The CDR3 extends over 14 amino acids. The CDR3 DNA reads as TGCGCCAGCAGTTACCGGCGGGGACCCGGGGAGCTGTTTTTT. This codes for CASSYRRGPGELFF. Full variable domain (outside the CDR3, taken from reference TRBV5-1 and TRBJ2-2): KAGVTQTPRYLIKTRGQQVTLSCSPISGHRSVSWYQQTPGQGLQFLFEYFSETQRNKGNFPGRFSGRQFSNSRSEMNVSTLELGDSALYLCASSYRRGPGELFFGEGSRLTVL.

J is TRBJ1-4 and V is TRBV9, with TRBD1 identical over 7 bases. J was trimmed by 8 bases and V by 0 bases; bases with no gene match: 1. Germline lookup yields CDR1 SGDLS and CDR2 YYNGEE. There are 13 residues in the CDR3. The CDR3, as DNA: TGTGCCAGCAGCGTAGGACAGGGCGAAAAACTGTTTTTT. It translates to CASSVGQGEKLFF.

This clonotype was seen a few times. The CDR3 loop reads CASNTPGQSYSNQPQHF. The CDR3 DNA follows: TGTGCCAGTAATACCCCGGGACAGAGTTATAGCAATCAGCCCCAGCATTTT. This chain uses TRBV19 with TRBJ1-5; TRBD1 agrees at 7 bases. V shed 7 bases, J shed 0 bases, and the junction held 12 bases outside the gene matches. The CDR3 is 17 amino acids. Per the germline V gene, CDR1 is LNHDA and CDR2 is SQIVND (reference sequence). Full variable domain (outside the CDR3, taken from reference TRBV19 and TRBJ1-5): DGGITQSPKYLFRKEGQNVTLSCEQNLNHDAMYWYRQDPGQGLRLIYYSQIVNDFQKGDIAEGYSVSREKKESFPLTVTSAQKNPTAFYLCASNTPGQSYSNQPQHFGDGTRLSIL.

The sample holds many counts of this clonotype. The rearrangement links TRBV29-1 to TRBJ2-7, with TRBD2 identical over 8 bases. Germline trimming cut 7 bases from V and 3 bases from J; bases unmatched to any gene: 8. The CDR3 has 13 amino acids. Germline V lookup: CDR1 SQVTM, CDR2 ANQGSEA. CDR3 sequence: CSAGGTDIYEQYF. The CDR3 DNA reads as TGCAGCGCGGGGGGGACGGATATCTACGAGCAGTACTTC.

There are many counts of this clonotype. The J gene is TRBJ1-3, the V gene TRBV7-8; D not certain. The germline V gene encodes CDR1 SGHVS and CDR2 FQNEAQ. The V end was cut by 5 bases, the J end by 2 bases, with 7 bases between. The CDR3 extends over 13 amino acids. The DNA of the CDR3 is TGTGCCAGCAGCCCAGACACTGGAAACACCATATATTTT. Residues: CASSPDTGNTIYF. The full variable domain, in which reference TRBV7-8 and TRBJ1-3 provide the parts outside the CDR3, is GAGVSQSPRYKVAKRGQDVALRCDPISGHVSLFWYQQALGQGPEFLTYFQNEAQLDKSGLPSDRFFAERPEGSVSTLKIQRTQQEDSAVYLCASSPDTGNTIYFGEGSWLTVV.

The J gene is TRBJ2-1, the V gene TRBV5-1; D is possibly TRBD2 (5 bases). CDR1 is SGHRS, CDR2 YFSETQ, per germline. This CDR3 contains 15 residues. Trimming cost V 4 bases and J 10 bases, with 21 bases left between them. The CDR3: CASSQIQEGEYEQFF. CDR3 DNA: TGCGCCAGCAGCCAAATTCAAGAGGGCGAGTACGAGCAGTTCTTC.

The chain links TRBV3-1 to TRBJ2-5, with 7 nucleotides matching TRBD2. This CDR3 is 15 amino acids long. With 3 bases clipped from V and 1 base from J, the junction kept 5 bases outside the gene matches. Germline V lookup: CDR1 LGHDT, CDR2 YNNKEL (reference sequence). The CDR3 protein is CASSHWGTIQETQYF. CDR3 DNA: TGTGCCAGCAGCCATTGGGGGACTATCCAAGAGACCCAGTACTTC.

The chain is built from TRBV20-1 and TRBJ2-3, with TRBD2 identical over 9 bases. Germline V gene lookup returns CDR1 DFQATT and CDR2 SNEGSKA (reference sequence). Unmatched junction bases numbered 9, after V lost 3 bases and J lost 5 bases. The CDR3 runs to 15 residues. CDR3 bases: TGCAGTGCTAGTCGGGCAGCGGGGGGCGGAGATACGCAGTATTTT. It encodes CSASRAAGGGDTQYF.

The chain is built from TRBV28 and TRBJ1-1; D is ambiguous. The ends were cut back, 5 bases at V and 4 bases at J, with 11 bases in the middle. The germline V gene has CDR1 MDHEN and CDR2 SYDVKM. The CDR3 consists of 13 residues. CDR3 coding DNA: TGTGCCAGCAGTCCCGGGTGGGGCACTGAAGCTTTCTTT. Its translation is CASSPGWGTEAFF. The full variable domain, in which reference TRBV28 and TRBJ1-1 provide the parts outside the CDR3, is DVKVTQSSRYLVKRTGEKVFLECVQDMDHENMFWYRQDPGLGLRLIYFSYDVKMKEKGDIPEGYSVSREKKERFSLILESASTNQTSMYLCASSPGWGTEAFFGQGTRLTVV.

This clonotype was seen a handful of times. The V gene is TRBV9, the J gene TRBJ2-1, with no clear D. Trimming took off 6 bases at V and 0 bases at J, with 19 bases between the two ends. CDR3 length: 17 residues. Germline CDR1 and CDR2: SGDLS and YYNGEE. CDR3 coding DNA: TGTGCCAGCACCATCGCCGGCGGTTCCTACTCCTACAATGAGCAGTTCTTC. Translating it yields CASTIAGGSYSYNEQFF.

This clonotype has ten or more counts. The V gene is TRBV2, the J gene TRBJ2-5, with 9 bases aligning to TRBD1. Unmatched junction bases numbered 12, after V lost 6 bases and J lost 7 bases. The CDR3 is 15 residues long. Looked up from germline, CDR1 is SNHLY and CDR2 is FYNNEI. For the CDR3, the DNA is TGTGCCAGCAGGACCGGGACAGGGACGCTAGGGACCCAGTACTTC. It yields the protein CASRTGTGTLGTQYF.

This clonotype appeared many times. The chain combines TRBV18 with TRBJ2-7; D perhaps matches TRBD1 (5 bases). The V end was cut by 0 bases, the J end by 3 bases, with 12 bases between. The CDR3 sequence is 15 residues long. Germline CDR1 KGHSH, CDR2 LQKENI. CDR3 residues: CASSPPGRGDYEQYF. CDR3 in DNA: TGTGCCAGCTCACCACCGGGAAGGGGTGACTACGAGCAGTACTTC.

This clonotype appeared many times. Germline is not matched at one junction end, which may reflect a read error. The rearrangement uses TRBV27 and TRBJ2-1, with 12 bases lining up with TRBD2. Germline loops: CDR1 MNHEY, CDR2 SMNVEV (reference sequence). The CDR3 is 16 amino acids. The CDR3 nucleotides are TGTGCCGGCAGTCCGAGGACTAGCGGGACCTACAATGAGCAGTTCTTC. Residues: CAGSPRTSGTYNEQFF.

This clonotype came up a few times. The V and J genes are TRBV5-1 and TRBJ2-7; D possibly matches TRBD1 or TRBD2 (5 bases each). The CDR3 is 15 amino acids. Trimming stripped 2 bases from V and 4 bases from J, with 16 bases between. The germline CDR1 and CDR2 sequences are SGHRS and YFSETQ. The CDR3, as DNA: TGCGCCAGCAGCTTTGGGGACGCCCCGGGGTACGAGCAGTACTTC. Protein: CASSFGDAPGYEQYF.

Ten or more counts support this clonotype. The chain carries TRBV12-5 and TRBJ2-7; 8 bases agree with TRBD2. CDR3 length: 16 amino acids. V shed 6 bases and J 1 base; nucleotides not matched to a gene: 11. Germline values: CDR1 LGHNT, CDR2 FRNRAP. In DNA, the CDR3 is TGTGCTAGTGGAAAAAATAGCGGGGCTCGTTCCTACGAGCAGTACTTC. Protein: CASGKNSGARSYEQYF.

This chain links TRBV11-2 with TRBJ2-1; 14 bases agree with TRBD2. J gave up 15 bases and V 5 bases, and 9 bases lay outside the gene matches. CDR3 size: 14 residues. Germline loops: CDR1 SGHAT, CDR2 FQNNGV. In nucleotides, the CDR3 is TGTGCCAGCAGCGCAACCGGGACTAGCGGGAGCGGGTTCTTC. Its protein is CASSATGTSGSGFF. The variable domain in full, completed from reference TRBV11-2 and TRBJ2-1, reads EAGVAQSPRYKIIEKRQSVAFWCNPISGHATLYWYQQILGQGPKLLIQFQNNGVVDDSQLPKDRFSAERLKGVDSTLKIQPAKLEDSAVYLCASSATGTSGSGFFGPGTRLTVL.